These 8 T cell receptor beta chains share one sample of origin, sequenced in a study of persistence of HIV-infected CD4 T cells (dated by TCRdb to 2018 to 2021). In light of the paper, this sample's treatment or condition label describes: suppressive antiretroviral therapy. Cells were stimulated with anti-CD3/anti-CD28 magnetic beads as a nonspecific positive control representing the CD4+ T cell repertoire. CD4+ T cells that responded were sorted based on upregulation of both CD40 ligand and CD69. The immunoSEQ hsTCRB assay version 4 in survey mode was used to sequence TCRbeta repertoires from genomic DNA. TCRdb stores this immuneACCESS table with in-frame sequences only. Part of the clones is absent; in the studies checked, under half of the shortfall reflects unresolved V genes, and no reason is known for the rest. Here the sample has 44,000 or so clones; 90% to 95% occur a single time. The ten top clones hold under 2% of the sample.

Their cognate antigens are unknown. This specimen was CD4+ T cells sorted from PBMCs after approximately 20-hour stimulation, taken from a patient who received antiretroviral therapy. The cell subset or site label here, explained by the study, means: CD40L+CD69+ CD4 T cells responding to anti-CD3/anti-CD28 beads, representing the overall repertoire. All receptors derive from an adult man with HIV who was CMV-seropositive.

V is TRBV6-5 and J is TRBJ1-2; weak D call: TRBD1 (5 bases). Germline assignment: CDR1 MNHEY and CDR2 SVGAGI. Trimming took off 7 bases at V and 2 bases at J, with 11 bases between the two ends. This CDR3 contains 13 residues. Here the CDR3 reads CASKVGTNYGYTF. CDR3 bases: TGTGCCAGCAAGGTCGGGACGAACTATGGCTACACCTTC.

This sequence joins TRBV2 and TRBJ2-7, with 9 bases identical to TRBD2. The CDR3 has 16 residues. Trimming at V came to 3 bases and at J to 3 bases, leaving 9 bases not matched to a gene. The germline V gene has CDR1 SNHLY and CDR2 FYNNEI. The CDR3 loop reads CASSEGVQRGVYEQYF. CDR3 coding DNA: TGTGCCAGCAGTGAGGGGGTCCAGCGGGGGGTCTACGAGCAGTACTTC.

The rearrangement links TRBV28 to TRBJ1-1, with D possibly matching TRBD1 (6 bases). The germline V and J ends were trimmed by 1 base and 3 bases, with 15 bases remaining between them. Germline V gene data show CDR1 as MDHEN and CDR2 as SYDVKM. This CDR3 has 16 amino acids. The chain's CDR3 is CASSLSTGLSDTEAFF. CDR3 in DNA: TGTGCCAGCAGTTTATCCACAGGGTTGTCGGACACTGAAGCTTTCTTT.

The gene calls are TRBV5-1 and TRBJ1-1, with unresolved D. V lost 4 bases to trimming and J lost 0 bases, with 10 bases between them. In germline, CDR1 is SGHRS, CDR2 YFSETQ. This CDR3 has 14 residues. CDR3 in amino acids: CASSPSAVNTEAFF. DNA for the CDR3: TGCGCCAGCAGCCCGTCGGCGGTGAACACTGAAGCTTTCTTT. Full variable domain (remainder filled in from reference TRBV5-1 and TRBJ1-1): KAGVTQTPRYLIKTRGQQVTLSCSPISGHRSVSWYQQTPGQGLQFLFEYFSETQRNKGNFPGRFSGRQFSNSRSEMNVSTLELGDSALYLCASSPSAVNTEAFFGQGTRLTVV.

This chain uses TRBV5-5 with TRBJ2-1; TRBD1 matches 11 bases. The CDR3 consists of 16 residues. The germline V gene has CDR1 SGHKS and CDR2 YYEKEE (reference sequence). With V trimmed by 4 bases and J by 5 bases, 8 bases remained unmatched. The CDR3 DNA is TGTGCCAGCAGCCCCGGCGGGGGACAGGGGGACAATGAGCAGTTCTTC. It translates to CASSPGGGQGDNEQFF.

The chain links TRBV6-5 to TRBJ1-6, with D possibly TRBD1 on 5 matching bases. The CDR3 spans 13 residues. The V gene's germline CDR1 is MNHEY and CDR2 SVGAGI. Trimming left V 7 bases short and J 7 bases short, with 11 bases between. CDR3 in amino acids: CASNRGSNSPLHF. CDR3 coding DNA: TGTGCCAGCAATCGGGGCTCAAATTCACCCCTCCACTTT.

V usage is TRBV19 and J usage is TRBJ1-1; TRBD1 might be the D (5 bases). Trimming stripped 3 bases from V and 5 bases from J, with 22 bases between. The CDR3 length is 17 residues. Germline-derived CDR1 and CDR2 are LNHDA and SQIVND (reference sequence). The CDR3 is CASSISPGKIGGTEAFF. In DNA, the CDR3 is TGTGCCAGTAGTATCAGCCCCGGCAAAATTGGGGGGACTGAAGCTTTCTTT. The full variable domain, its missing parts supplied by reference TRBV19 and TRBJ1-1, is DGGITQSPKYLFRKEGQNVTLSCEQNLNHDAMYWYRQDPGQGLRLIYYSQIVNDFQKGDIAEGYSVSREKKESFPLTVTSAQKNPTAFYLCASSISPGKIGGTEAFFGQGTRLTVV.

The V and J genes are TRBV7-2 and TRBJ2-7, with 8 bases fitting TRBD1. This CDR3 spans 14 amino acids. The V gene's germline CDR1 is SGHTA and CDR2 FQGNSA. V was pared by 2 bases and J by 3 bases, with 3 bases of the junction left unmatched. CDR3 coding DNA: TGTGCCAGCAGCTTAACAGACAGGGGCTACGAGCAGTACTTC. It translates to CASSLTDRGYEQYF.